The clone carrying this T cell receptor beta chain came up a few times. Its antigen remains unidentified. The TCR beta cDNA libraries contained unique molecular identifiers. TCRdb used MiXCR to reprocess the PCR reads, holding one entry per CDR3 protein. The table records hundreds of thousands of distinct CDR3 sequences, over 30% of them present only once. The data derive from a study of post-analysis software for immune sequencing data. Study-wide context: Relapsing-remitting, secondary progressive and progressive-relapsing multiple sclerosis were all included among the disease courses.

General observations from the study: Significantly lower normalized Chao1 diversity was seen in multiple sclerosis patients than in controls. Higher frequency in patients than in controls was seen for roughly five TRBV segments, with TRBV5-6, TRBV5-1 and TRBV20-1 among them. Samples prepared in the same batch strongly co-clustered by F measure.

CDR3 size: 12 residues. V was shortened by 9 bases and J by 7 bases, with 12 bases between the two germline ends. The germline V gene encodes CDR1 ENHRY and CDR2 SYGVKD. This sequence originates from a girl aged 2-9 years with multiple sclerosis. The chain uses TRBV10-3 and TRBJ1-4; D uncertain. Source material: blood. The CDR3 region is CAIGFRSEKLFF. CDR3 bases: TGTGCCATTGGCTTTAGATCTGAAAAACTGTTTTTT.